Below, 30 T cell receptor beta chains from the same sample are listed, as sequenced in a study of kidney transplant recipient with SARS-CoV-2 infection. TCRdb independently ran MiXCR on the reads; one entry per CDR3 protein. The data show about 250,000 distinct CDR3 sequences, less than 35% seen once. The source material was a blood sample, sampled at baseline and on roughly day 120 from a kidney transplant recipient. The receptors stem from a male patient aged 25 to 39 who had COVID-19 and was a kidney transplant recipient. Some T cells here may be from the graft donor.

The V and J genes are TRBV19 and TRBJ2-2, with 8 bases matching TRBD2. V was clipped by 3 bases and J by 7 bases; unmatched bases: 7. Germline CDR1 is LNHDA and CDR2 is SQIVND (reference sequence). The length of the CDR3 is 15 residues. The CDR3 here is CASSIGLAGIGELFF. The DNA of the CDR3 is TGTGCCAGTAGTATCGGCCTAGCGGGTATCGGGGAGCTGTTTTTT.

This clonotype was recorded a few times. This chain connects TRBV4-2 to TRBJ2-2; no definite D call. Germline V gene sequence: CDR1 LGHNA, CDR2 YNFKEQ. The CDR3 is 17 residues long. V gave up 3 bases and J gave up 0 bases, with 14 bases separating them. The CDR3 sequence: CASSHPSRISNTGELFF. The CDR3 region has the DNA TGTGCCAGCAGCCATCCCAGTCGAATTTCGAACACCGGGGAGCTGTTTTTT.

Comment on this clonotype: This sequence may be a read error, since a much larger clone differs from it by one base. The rearrangement links TRBV28 to TRBJ2-5; possible D gene TRBD1, 5 bases. The CDR3 spans 13 residues. V dropped 6 bases and J dropped 11 bases, with 19 bases sitting between them. In germline, CDR1 is MDHEN, CDR2 SYDVKM. This CDR3 reads CASRFAGLEEQYF. The CDR3 bases are TGTGCCAGCAGATTCGCAGGGTTGGAAGAGCAGTACTTC. Combining the CDR3 with reference TRBV28 and TRBJ2-5 gives the whole variable domain DVKVTQSSRYLVKRTGEKVFLECVQDMDHENMFWYRQDPGLGLRLIYFSYDVKMKEKGDIPEGYSVSREKKERFSLILESASTNQTSMYLCASRFAGLEEQYFGPGTRLLVL.

This clonotype was found a few times. V is TRBV3-1 and J is TRBJ2-2; D gene uncertain. Germline V gene lookup returns CDR1 LGHDT and CDR2 YNNKEL (reference sequence). This CDR3 has 18 amino acids. Deletions cut 5 bases from V and 5 bases from J, with 24 bases between. CDR3 in DNA: TGTGCCAGCAGCGCCTTTGGTCCCATTTCAGGCTTGACCGGGGAGCTGTTTTTT. Its protein product is CASSAFGPISGLTGELFF. The whole variable domain, remainder taken from reference TRBV3-1 and TRBJ2-2, is DTAVSQTPKYLVTQMGNDKSIKCEQNLGHDTMYWYKQDSKKFLKIMFSYNNKELIINETVPNRFSPKSPDKAHLNLHINSLELGDSAVYFCASSAFGPISGLTGELFFGEGSRLTVL.

This sequence joins TRBV8-2 and TRBJ1-2. TRBV8-2 is shown as a pseudogene. This CDR3 comprises 16 residues. In DNA form, the CDR3 reads TGTGGCAGTGTAAGTTTTGATAGCCGAAAGACCTATGGCTACACCTTC. This encodes CGSVSFDSRKTYGYTF.

The chain links TRBV11-3 to TRBJ1-2; no clear D. Trimming pared 5 bases from V and 4 bases from J, leaving 23 bases between. The germline V gene has CDR1 SGHNT and CDR2 YENEEA. There are 17 residues in the CDR3. The CDR3 loop is CASSALADLGKTYGYTF. The CDR3 DNA reads TGTGCCAGCAGCGCTCTTGCCGATCTCGGAAAGACCTATGGCTACACCTTC.

This clonotype came up many times. The CDR3 region has the DNA TGTGCCAGCAGCGGCCCGAATCACGAGGGAAAGACCTATGGCTACACCTTC. Encoded protein: CASSGPNHEGKTYGYTF. V and J are TRBV7-1 and TRBJ1-2; the D is unclear. TRBV7-1 is noted as an ORF with a role that remains uncertain. Trimming pared 5 bases from V and 4 bases from J, leaving 23 bases between. The CDR3 runs to 17 residues.

Remarks on this clonotype: A much larger clone lies a single base off, so this may be a read error. The rearrangement joins TRBV12-3 or TRBV12-4 to TRBJ2-1; possibly TRBD1 for D (5 bases). V gave up 2 bases and J gave up 9 bases, with 14 bases separating them. The CDR3 is 14 residues long. The DNA for the CDR3 is TGTGCCAGCAGTTTACCCGGCTTCCAGGGTGAGCAGTTCTTC. It yields the protein CASSLPGFQGEQFF.

This clonotype appeared a single time. A read error may be the cause here, since a much bigger clone is one base away. The V call is TRBV3-1, the J call TRBJ1-2; D gene uncertain. This CDR3 comprises 17 residues. CDR1 and CDR2 from the germline V gene are LGHDT and YNNKEL (reference sequence). CDR3 sequence (DNA): TGTGCCAGCAGCGGTGTGATCACCCTTCGAAAGACCTATGGCCACACCTTC. It specifies CASSGVITLRKTYGHTF.

In its sample, this clonotype was seen many times. The V and J genes are TRBV5-4 and TRBJ1-2; D is undetermined. Per the germline V gene, CDR1 is SGHNT and CDR2 is YYREEE (reference sequence). CDR3 length: 16 residues. Trimming removed 7 bases at V and 4 bases at J, with 23 bases between. CDR3 sequence: CASHTTVPGKTYGYTF. CDR3 in DNA: TGTGCCAGCCACACGACCGTACCAGGAAAGACCTATGGCTACACCTTC.

Concerning this clonotype: This could be a read error, since a much larger clone is one nucleotide away. The chain carries TRBV6-4 and TRBJ1-2; no reliable D call. V was pared by 5 bases and J by 4 bases, with 23 bases between. Germline lookup yields CDR1 MRHNA and CDR2 SNTAGT. This CDR3 region has 17 residues. CDR3 in DNA: TGTGCCAGCAGTACTCGTATCTCACGCGGAAAGACCTATGGCTACACCTTC. As protein: CASSTRISRGKTYGYTF.

This clonotype has a count of ten or more. The chain is built from TRBV12-3 or TRBV12-4 and TRBJ1-2; no clear D. The V end lost 5 bases, the J end lost 4 bases, and 23 bases lay between the germline ends. This CDR3 comprises 17 residues. The CDR3 coding sequence is TGTGCCAGCAGTAAGTCGACCACAGCAGGAAAGACCTATGGCTACACCTTC. Protein product: CASSKSTTAGKTYGYTF.

This clonotype was picked up many times. The gene calls are TRBV7-2 and TRBJ2-3, with D unresolved. Germline CDR1 reads SGHTA; CDR2 reads FQGNSA. There are 14 residues in the CDR3. V dropped 3 bases and J dropped 1 base, with 8 bases sitting between them. CDR3 coding DNA: TGTGCCAGCAGCTTTTCAAGCGGCACAGATACGCAGTATTTT. The encoded protein is CASSFSSGTDTQYF.

With respect to this clonotype: A read error may be the cause here, since a much bigger clone is one base away. The chain is built from TRBV5-5 and TRBJ2-5, with 10 bases that match TRBD1. Matching the DNA end better, TRBJ2-7 makes the J call doubtful. This CDR3 spans 16 amino acids. The germline CDR1 and CDR2 sequences are SGHKS and YYEKEE (reference sequence). The CDR3 bases are TGTGCCAGCAGCTTAAACCGGGACAGGGGCTCCCACGAGCAGTACTTC. Protein: CASSLNRDRGSHEQYF.

In its sample, this clonotype was seen a few times. The genes are TRBV5-4 and TRBJ2-7; either TRBD1 or TRBD2 may supply D (6 bases each). The CDR3 runs 12 residues. V was clipped by 3 bases and J by 5 bases, with 9 bases between them. Germline values: CDR1 SGHNT, CDR2 YYREEE (reference sequence). The DNA for the CDR3 is TGTGCCAGCAGCTGGGGGGCGCACGAGCAGTACTTC. Encoded protein: CASSWGAHEQYF.

For this clonotype: Only one base separates this from a far larger clonotype, so it likely reflects a read error. The V call is TRBV6-9, the J call TRBJ2-4, with 12 bases fitting TRBD1. With 6 bases clipped from V and 13 bases from J, the junction kept 10 bases outside the gene matches. There are 14 residues in the CDR3. Germline CDR1 MNHGY, CDR2 SVAAGI. The CDR3 sequence is CASSLGQGAKEQYF. In nucleotides, the CDR3 is TGTGCCAGCAGCCTGGGACAGGGGGCAAAAGAGCAGTACTTC.

This sequence joins TRBV4-1 and TRBJ2-2, with unresolved D. Looked up from germline, CDR1 is MGHRA and CDR2 is YSYEKL. The germline V and J ends were trimmed by 4 bases and 5 bases, with 11 bases remaining between them. The CDR3 is 14 residues long. CDR3 coding DNA: TGCGCCAGCAGCCCCAGGTTTGGAACCGGGGAGCTGTTTTTT. Translated, it gives CASSPRFGTGELFF.

This clonotype was seen only a few times. The chain employs TRBV11-2 and TRBJ2-3; 7 bases fit TRBD2. CDR1 is SGHAT and CDR2 is FQNNGV in the germline V gene. The CDR3 contains 16 residues. J lost 5 bases, V lost 1 base, and 9 bases had no gene match. The CDR3 sequence is CASSLGGGPRLDTQYF. DNA of the CDR3: TGTGCCAGCAGCTTAGGGGGAGGGCCCAGATTAGATACGCAGTATTTT.

The chain couples TRBV12-3 or TRBV12-4 to TRBJ2-1; a possible D gene is TRBD1 (6 bases). Trimming pared 6 bases from V and 10 bases from J, leaving 10 bases between. The CDR3 runs to 11 residues. CDR3 bases: TGTGCCAGCAGAACAGGGAAGGAGCAGTTCTTC. Translating it yields CASRTGKEQFF.

On this clonotype: This sequence may be a read error, since a much larger clone differs from it by one base. This chain joins TRBV20-1 and TRBJ1-6; D is unclear. The CDR3 is 17 amino acids. Germline V CDR1 and CDR2: DFQATT, SNEGSKA (reference sequence). CDR3: CSTRDRFFEGDNSPLHF. Written as DNA, the CDR3 is TGCAGTACTAGAGATAGGTTCTTTGAGGGAGATAATTCACCCCTCCACTTT.

As concerns this clonotype: This may stem from a read error, because a much larger clone lies one nucleotide away. The chain carries TRBV28 and TRBJ1-5; D perhaps matches TRBD1 (5 bases). Between the trimmed V and J ends, which lost 10 bases and 5 bases, there was a span of 21 bases. There are 15 residues in the CDR3. Germline V gives CDR1 MDHEN, CDR2 SYDVKM. As DNA, the CDR3 is TGTGCCACCGAATACAGGTCGACGGGGGATCAGCCCCAGCATTTT. This translates into CATEYRSTGDQPQHF.

This clonotype appeared once. One base away lies a much larger clone, so this may be a sequencing read error. Since no conserved phenylalanine or tryptophan closes the CDR3, a read error is the likely cause. V gene TRBV4-1 combines with J gene TRBJ2-5; 9 bases match TRBD2. The J call could be wrong; TRBJ2-7 is a better fit for the DNA end. The CDR3 covers 16 residues. Germline loops: CDR1 MGHRA, CDR2 YSYEKL. In DNA form, the CDR3 reads TGCGCCAGCAGCCCGGGGACCAGCGGGAGGACCTACGAGCAGTACATC. As protein: CASSPGTSGRTYEQYI.

As to this clonotype: This may be a read error: a much more frequent sequence differs by one nucleotide. The V and J genes are TRBV19 and TRBJ1-6; D unclear. Germline V lookup: CDR1 LNHDA, CDR2 SQIVND (reference sequence). The CDR3 has 14 amino acids. The DNA of the CDR3 is TGTACCACGGGCAGGAGCTCCTATAATTCACCCCTCCACTTT. Translation: CTTGRSSYNSPLHF.

The chain is built from TRBV5-8 and TRBJ2-5, with TRBD2 as a possible D gene (6 bases). Trimming took 2 bases from V and 5 from J, leaving 16 bases between them. The CDR3 is 15 amino acids. CDR1 is SGHTS, CDR2 YDEGEE, per germline. This chain's CDR3 is CASSFARREKETQYF. In DNA, the CDR3 is TGTGCCAGCAGCTTTGCCAGACGGGAGAAGGAGACCCAGTACTTC.

This clonotype was observed many times. The genes are TRBV6-5 and TRBJ1-2; no reliable D call. Trimming removed 5 bases from V and 4 bases from J, with 23 bases in between. The CDR3 loop spans 17 amino acids. Germline V gene sequence: CDR1 MNHEY, CDR2 SVGAGI. The CDR3 coding sequence is TGTGCCAGCAGTCAGCAAATCTCTATGCGAAAGACCTATGGCTACACCTTC. Encoded protein: CASSQQISMRKTYGYTF.

This clonotype showed up many times. The genes are TRBV14 and TRBJ2-5; D might be TRBD1 (5 bases). Trimming shortened V by 0 bases and J by 5 bases, and 22 bases separated the two germline ends. The CDR3 consists of 18 residues. Germline loops: CDR1 SGHDN, CDR2 FVKESK. The CDR3, as DNA: TGTGCCAGCAGCCAAGATCATCTAATGGCAGGGTTAGGGGAGACCCAGTACTTC. Encoded protein: CASSQDHLMAGLGETQYF.

Ten or more counts support this clonotype. This sequence joins TRBV18 and TRBJ1-5; 10 bases agree with TRBD1. V gave up 1 base and J gave up 1 base; unmatched junction bases: 7. Germline V gene lookup returns CDR1 KGHSH and CDR2 LQKENI. The CDR3 runs to 18 residues. The CDR3 DNA is TGTGCCAGCTCACCACTTCCCCCGGGACAGGGGAGCAATCAGCCCCAGCATTTT. It encodes CASSPLPPGQGSNQPQHF.

Notes on this clonotype: One base away lies a much larger clone, so this may be a sequencing read error. The chain joins TRBV12-3 or TRBV12-4 to TRBJ1-2, with D perhaps TRBD1 (5 bases). This CDR3 spans 17 amino acids. The CDR3 here is CACSSHDSFRKTYGYTF. The CDR3 DNA sequence: TGTGCCTGCAGTTCGCATGACAGCTTCCGAAAGACCTATGGCTACACCTTC.

Regarding this clonotype: This may be a read error: a much more frequent sequence differs by one nucleotide. The chain has TRBV7-9 and TRBJ2-7; 10 bases map to TRBD2. The germline CDR1 and CDR2 sequences are SEHNR and FQNEAQ (reference sequence). Unmatched junction bases numbered 15, after V lost 5 bases and J lost 2 bases. The CDR3 covers 18 residues. Written as DNA, the CDR3 is TGTGCCAGCAGCCTAGGGAGCGGGGGGGGTCATCGGGCCTACGAGCAGTACTTC. It translates to CASSLGSGGGHRAYEQYF. Full variable domain (missing parts from reference TRBV7-9 and TRBJ2-7): DTGVSQNPRHKITKRGQNVTFRCDPISEHNRLYWYRQTLGQGPEFLTYFQNEAQLEKSRLLSDRFSAERPKGSFSTLEIQRTEQGDSAMYLCASSLGSGGGHRAYEQYFGPGTRLTVT.

Worth noting for this clonotype: This could be a read error, since a much larger clone is one nucleotide away. The chain couples TRBV7-9 to TRBJ1-1; D remains unclear. Germline loops: CDR1 SEHNR, CDR2 FQNEAQ (reference sequence). The CDR3 covers 12 residues. Trimming pared 7 bases from V and 1 base from J, leaving 7 bases between. CDR3 region: CASIWRNTEAFF. CDR3 nucleotides: TGTGCCAGCATATGGAGGAACACTGAAGCTTTCTTT.